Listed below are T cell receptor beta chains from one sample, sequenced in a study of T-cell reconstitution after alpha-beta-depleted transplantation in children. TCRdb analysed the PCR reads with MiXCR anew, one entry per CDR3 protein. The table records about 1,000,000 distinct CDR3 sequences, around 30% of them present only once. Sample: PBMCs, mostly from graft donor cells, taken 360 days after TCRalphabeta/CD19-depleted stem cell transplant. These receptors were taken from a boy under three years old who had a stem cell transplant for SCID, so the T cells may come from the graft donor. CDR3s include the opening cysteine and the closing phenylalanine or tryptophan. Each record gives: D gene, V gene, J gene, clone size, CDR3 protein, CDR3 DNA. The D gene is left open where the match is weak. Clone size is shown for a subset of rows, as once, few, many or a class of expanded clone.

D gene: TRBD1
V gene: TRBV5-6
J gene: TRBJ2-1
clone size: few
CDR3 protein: CASSFDRAPYNEQFF
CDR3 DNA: TGTGCCAGCAGCTTTGACAGGGCTCCCTACAATGAGCAGTTCTTC

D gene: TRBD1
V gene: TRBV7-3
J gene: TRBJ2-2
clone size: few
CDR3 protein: CASSKKAQGVATGELFF
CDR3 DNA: TGTGCCAGCAGCAAAAAAGCACAGGGGGTAGCCACCGGGGAGCTGTTTTTT

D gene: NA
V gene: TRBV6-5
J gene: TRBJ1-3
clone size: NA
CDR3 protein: CASSYSGSLRSTIYF
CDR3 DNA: TGTGCCAGCAGTTACTCGGGCAGTCTGAGAAGCACCATATATTTT

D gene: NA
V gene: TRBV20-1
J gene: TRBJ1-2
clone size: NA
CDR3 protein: CSARDGSSGSTLYGYTF
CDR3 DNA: TGCAGTGCTAGAGATGGGAGTTCGGGGTCTACCCTCTATGGCTACACCTTC

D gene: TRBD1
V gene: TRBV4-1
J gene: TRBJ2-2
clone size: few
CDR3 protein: CASSPRAGGTNTGELFF
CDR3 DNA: TGCGCCAGCAGCCCCAGGGCAGGGGGCACGAACACCGGGGAGCTGTTTTTT

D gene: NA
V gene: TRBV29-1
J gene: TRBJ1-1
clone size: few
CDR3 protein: CSVERRTEAFF
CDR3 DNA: TGCAGCGTTGAACGGAGGACTGAAGCTTTCTTT

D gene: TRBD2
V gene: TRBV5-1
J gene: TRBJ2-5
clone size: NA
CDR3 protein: CASSFWDYSYQETQYF
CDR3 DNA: TGCGCCAGCAGCTTCTGGGACTACTCGTACCAAGAGACCCAGTACTTC

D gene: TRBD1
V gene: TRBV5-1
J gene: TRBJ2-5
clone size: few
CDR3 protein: CASSPGQGTGETQYF
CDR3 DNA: TGCGCCAGCAGCCCGGGACAGGGTACTGGAGAGACCCAGTACTTC

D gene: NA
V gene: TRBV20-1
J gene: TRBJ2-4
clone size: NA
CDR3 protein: CSARVEPVSGKNIQYF
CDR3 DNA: TGCAGTGCTAGAGTCGAGCCAGTTTCGGGCAAAAACATTCAGTACTTC

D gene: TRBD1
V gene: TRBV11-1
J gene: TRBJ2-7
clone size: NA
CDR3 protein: CASSWRGDRAPTPYEQYF
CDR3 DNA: TGTGCCAGCAGCTGGAGGGGGGACAGGGCCCCCACTCCTTACGAGCAGTACTTC

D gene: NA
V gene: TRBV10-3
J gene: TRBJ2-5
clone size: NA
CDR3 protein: CAISEFPRETQYF
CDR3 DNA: TGTGCCATCAGTGAGTTCCCCCGAGAGACCCAGTACTTC

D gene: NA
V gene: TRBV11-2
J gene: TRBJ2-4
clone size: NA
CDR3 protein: CASRSGRGLAKNIQYF
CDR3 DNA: TGTGCCAGCAGATCAGGACGGGGCCTAGCCAAAAACATTCAGTACTTC

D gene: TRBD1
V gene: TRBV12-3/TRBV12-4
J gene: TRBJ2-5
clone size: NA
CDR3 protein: CASSLEDREQETQYF
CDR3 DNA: TGTGCCAGCAGTTTAGAGGACAGGGAACAAGAGACCCAGTACTTC

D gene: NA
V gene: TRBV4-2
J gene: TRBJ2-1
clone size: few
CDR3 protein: CASSPRKVNNEQFF
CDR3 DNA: TGTGCCAGCAGCCCGAGGAAGGTGAACAATGAGCAGTTCTTC

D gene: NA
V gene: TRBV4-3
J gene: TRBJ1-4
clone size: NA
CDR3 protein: CASSQAGVKEKLFF
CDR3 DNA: TGCGCCAGCAGCCAAGCCGGGGTAAAGGAAAAACTGTTTTTT

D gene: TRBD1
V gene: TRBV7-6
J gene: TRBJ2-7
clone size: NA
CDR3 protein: CASSPSPGQFSYEQYF
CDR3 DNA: TGTGCCAGCAGCCCCAGCCCGGGACAGTTCTCCTACGAGCAGTACTTC

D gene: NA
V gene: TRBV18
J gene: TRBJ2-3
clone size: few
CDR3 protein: CASSPRGGRTDTQYF
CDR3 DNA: TGTGCCAGCTCACCACGCGGGGGCCGCACAGATACGCAGTATTTT

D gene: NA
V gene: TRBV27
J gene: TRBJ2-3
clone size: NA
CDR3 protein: CASSLRRVGNTQYF
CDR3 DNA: TGTGCCAGCAGTTTGCGCAGGGTAGGAAATACGCAGTATTTT

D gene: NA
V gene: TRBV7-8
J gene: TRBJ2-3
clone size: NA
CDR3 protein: CASSLEGTETDTQYF
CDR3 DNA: TGTGCCAGCAGCTTAGAAGGGACTGAGACAGATACGCAGTATTTT

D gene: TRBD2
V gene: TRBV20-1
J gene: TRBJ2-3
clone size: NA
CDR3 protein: CSASKGLARGDTQYF
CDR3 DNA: TGCAGTGCTAGTAAGGGACTAGCGAGGGGAGATACGCAGTATTTT

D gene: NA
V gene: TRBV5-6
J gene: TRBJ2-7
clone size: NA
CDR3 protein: CASSGSYRSPYEQYF
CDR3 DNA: TGTGCCAGCAGCGGAAGCTACAGGTCCCCCTACGAGCAGTACTTC